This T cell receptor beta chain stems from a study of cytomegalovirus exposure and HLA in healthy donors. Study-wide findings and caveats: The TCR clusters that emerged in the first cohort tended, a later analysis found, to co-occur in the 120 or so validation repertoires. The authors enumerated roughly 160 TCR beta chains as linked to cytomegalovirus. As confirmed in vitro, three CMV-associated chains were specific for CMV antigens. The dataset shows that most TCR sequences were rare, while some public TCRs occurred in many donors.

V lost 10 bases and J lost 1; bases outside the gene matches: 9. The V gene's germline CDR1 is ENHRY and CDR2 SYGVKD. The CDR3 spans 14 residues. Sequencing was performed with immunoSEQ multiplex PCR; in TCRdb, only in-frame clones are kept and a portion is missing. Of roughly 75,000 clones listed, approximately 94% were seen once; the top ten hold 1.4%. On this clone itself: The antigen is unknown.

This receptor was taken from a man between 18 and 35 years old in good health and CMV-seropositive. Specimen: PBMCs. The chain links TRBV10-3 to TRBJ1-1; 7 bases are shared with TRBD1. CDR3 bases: TGTGCCAGCCGAGGGGGCGCTTGGAACACTGAAGCTTTCTTT. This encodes CASRGGAWNTEAFF.